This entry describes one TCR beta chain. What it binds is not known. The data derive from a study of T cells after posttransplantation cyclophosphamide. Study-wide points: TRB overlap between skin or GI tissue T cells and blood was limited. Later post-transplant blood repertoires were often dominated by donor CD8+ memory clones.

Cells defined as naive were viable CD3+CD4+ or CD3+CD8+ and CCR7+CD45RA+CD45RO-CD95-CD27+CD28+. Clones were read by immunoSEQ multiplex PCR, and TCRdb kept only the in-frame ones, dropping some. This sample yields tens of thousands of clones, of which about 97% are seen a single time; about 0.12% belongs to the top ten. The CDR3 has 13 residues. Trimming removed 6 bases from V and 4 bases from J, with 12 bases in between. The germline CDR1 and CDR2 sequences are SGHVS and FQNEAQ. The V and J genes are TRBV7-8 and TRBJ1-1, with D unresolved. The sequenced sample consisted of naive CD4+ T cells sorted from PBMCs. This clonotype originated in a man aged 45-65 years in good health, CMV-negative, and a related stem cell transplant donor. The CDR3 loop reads CASRRGGSTEAFF. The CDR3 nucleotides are TGTGCCAGCAGACGGGGAGGTTCCACTGAAGCTTTCTTT.